One sample yielded the 13 T cell receptor beta chains listed below, sequenced in a study of T cell repertoires in cytomegalovirus infection (dated by TCRdb to about 2019). The treatment or condition label corresponds to: in vitro stimulation with specific CMV peptide epitopes to enrich CMV-specific T cells. TCRdb lists the instrument as Illumina HiSeq 1500. Using fastp at Q25 and MiXCR, TCRdb reprocessed the public reads and kept productive beta chains. All rows with the same CDR3 protein become a single entry with the most common DNA and genes. For this sample the table gives nearly 700,000 distinct CDR3 sequences, of which approximately 33% were detected only once. The top ten clones comprise over 15% of the sample. No antigens are known for them. Sequencing used cultured PBMCs, obtained from culture after CMV antigen stimulation. All receptors come from a human donor in good health (CMV status not recorded). Some clones in this sample may be carry-over from other donors' samples.

This clonotype was counted between two and nine times. The chain recombines TRBV4-1 with TRBJ1-1; 7 bases are shared with TRBD1. V was pared by 1 base and J by 4 bases, with 12 bases of the junction left unmatched. Germline CDR1 MGHRA, CDR2 YSYEKL. CDR3 length: 17 residues. The CDR3 DNA is TGCGCCAGCAGCCAAGCCCTCTTATTTCGACAGGGCACTGAAGCTTTCTTT. The encoded protein is CASSQALLFRQGTEAFF.

The sample holds many counts of this clonotype. The chain employs TRBV7-2 and TRBJ1-4, with 8 nucleotides matching TRBD1. The CDR3 has 15 residues. Germline V gene sequence: CDR1 SGHTA, CDR2 FQGNSA. Trimming removed 5 bases from V and 8 bases from J; junction bases left unmatched: 10. CDR3 sequence (DNA): TGTGCCAGCAGCATGTCTCGGACAGGGAACGAAAAACTGTTTTTT. Protein product: CASSMSRTGNEKLFF.

The CDR3 DNA follows: TGTGCCAAGCCTGGAAACTCCTACGAGCAGTACTTC. Translation: CAKPGNSYEQYF. The J gene is TRBJ2-7, the V gene TRBV2; D unclear. Per germline, CDR1 SNHLY and CDR2 FYNNEI. The CDR3 length is 12 residues. With 10 bases removed from V and 0 bases from J, the gap between germline ends came to 10 bases.

This clonotype has a count of ten or more. The rearrangement joins TRBV7-2 to TRBJ1-3, with D uncertain. The CDR3 has 14 residues. Trimming stripped 2 bases from V and 3 bases from J, with 8 bases between. Germline CDR1 reads SGHTA; CDR2 reads FQGNSA. In DNA form, the CDR3 reads TGTGCCAGCAGCTTAATGTCAGGTGGAAACACCATATATTTT. This encodes CASSLMSGGNTIYF.

The rearrangement joins TRBV25-1 to TRBJ2-5, with D perhaps matching TRBD1 or TRBD2 (5 bases each). Per germline, CDR1 MGHDK and CDR2 SYGVNS. The CDR3 has 13 amino acids. V lost 5 bases and J lost 7, with 14 bases in between. CDR3 loop: CASSIPGQRTQYF. CDR3 nucleotides: TGTGCCAGCAGTATACCGGGGCAAAGGACCCAGTACTTC.

The chain has TRBV4-2 and TRBJ2-1; TRBD2 agrees at 10 bases. CDR3 length equals 18 residues. Germline V gene data show CDR1 as LGHNA and CDR2 as YNFKEQ. J was trimmed by 0 bases and V by 1 base; bases with no gene match: 6. CDR3 bases: TGTGCCAGCAGCCAAGTTGGTAGCGGGGGGCCCTCCTACAATGAGCAGTTCTTC. Its translation is CASSQVGSGGPSYNEQFF.

This chain uses TRBV12-3 or TRBV12-4 with TRBJ1-1, with D hard to call. This CDR3 has 12 residues. V was clipped by 3 bases and J by 5 bases, with 7 bases between them. The CDR3 spells CASSFPETEAFF. CDR3 nucleotides: TGTGCCAGCAGTTTCCCAGAAACTGAAGCTTTCTTT.

V usage is TRBV5-1 and J usage is TRBJ2-5; 7 positions match TRBD1. V lost 4 bases and J lost 5; bases outside the gene matches: 8. Germline CDR1 is SGHRS and CDR2 is YFSETQ. CDR3 size: 14 residues. The CDR3 bases are TGCGCCAGCAGCCCCGGGACAGTTGGGGAGACCCAGTACTTC. Encoded protein: CASSPGTVGETQYF.

The V gene is TRBV19, the J gene TRBJ1-5; D ambiguous. The CDR3 covers 14 residues. V lost 8 bases, J lost 5 bases, and 16 bases lay in between. Germline CDR1 and CDR2: LNHDA and SQIVND (reference sequence). Here the CDR3 DNA reads TGTGCCAGTGAGCGGGCGGCAGATTATCAGCCCCAGCATTTT. Protein sequence: CASERAADYQPQHF.

This clonotype was counted a few times. In nucleotides, the CDR3 is TGTGCCAGCAGAAAACAGGGGAACACTGAAGCTTTCTTT. The encoded protein is CASRKQGNTEAFF. The chain uses TRBV6-1 and TRBJ1-1; perhaps TRBD1 as D (6 bases). V lost 6 bases, J lost 1 base, and 9 bases lay in between. Germline CDR1 and CDR2: MNHNS and SASEGT. The CDR3 spans 13 residues.

The chain combines TRBV11-1 with TRBJ1-1; TRBD1 might be the D (6 bases). Trimming took 10 bases from V and 3 from J, leaving 18 bases between them. The germline CDR1 and CDR2 sequences are SGHAT and FQDESV (reference sequence). This CDR3 spans 14 amino acids. CDR3: CATSHRDKHTEAFF. The CDR3 DNA is TGTGCCACCTCCCACCGGGACAAGCACACTGAAGCTTTCTTT.

The rearrangement uses TRBV28 and TRBJ1-5, with 8 bases fitting TRBD1. The V and J ends lost 7 bases and 4 bases, in that order; junction bases with no gene match: 12. Germline lookup yields CDR1 MDHEN and CDR2 SYDVKM. The CDR3 loop spans 16 amino acids. The CDR3 sequence: CASTDDQGARNQPQHF. The CDR3 nucleotides read TGTGCCAGCACCGATGATCAGGGGGCGAGGAATCAGCCCCAGCATTTT.

V is TRBV28 and J is TRBJ2-7; 12 nucleotides match TRBD2. CDR3 length: 16 residues. Germline CDR1 MDHEN, CDR2 SYDVKM. V shed 2 bases, J shed 3 bases, and the junction held 5 bases outside the gene matches. CDR3 sequence reads: CASSLRLAGVNYEQYF. The CDR3 DNA follows: TGTGCCAGCAGTTTACGACTAGCGGGAGTGAACTACGAGCAGTACTTC.